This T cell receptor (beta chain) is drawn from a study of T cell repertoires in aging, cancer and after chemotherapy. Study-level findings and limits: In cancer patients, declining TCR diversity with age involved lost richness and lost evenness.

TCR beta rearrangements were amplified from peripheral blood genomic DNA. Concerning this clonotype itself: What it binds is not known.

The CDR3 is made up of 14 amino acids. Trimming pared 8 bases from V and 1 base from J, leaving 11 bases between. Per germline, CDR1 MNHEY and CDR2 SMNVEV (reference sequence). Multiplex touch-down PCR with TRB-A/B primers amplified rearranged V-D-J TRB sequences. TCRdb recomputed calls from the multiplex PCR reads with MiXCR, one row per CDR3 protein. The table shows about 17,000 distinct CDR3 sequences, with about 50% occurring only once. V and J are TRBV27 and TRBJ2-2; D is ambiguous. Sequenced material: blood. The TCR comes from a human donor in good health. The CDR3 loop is CASCPTRNTGELFF. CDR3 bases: TGTGCCAGCTGTCCGACTCGGAACACCGGGGAGCTGTTTTTT.